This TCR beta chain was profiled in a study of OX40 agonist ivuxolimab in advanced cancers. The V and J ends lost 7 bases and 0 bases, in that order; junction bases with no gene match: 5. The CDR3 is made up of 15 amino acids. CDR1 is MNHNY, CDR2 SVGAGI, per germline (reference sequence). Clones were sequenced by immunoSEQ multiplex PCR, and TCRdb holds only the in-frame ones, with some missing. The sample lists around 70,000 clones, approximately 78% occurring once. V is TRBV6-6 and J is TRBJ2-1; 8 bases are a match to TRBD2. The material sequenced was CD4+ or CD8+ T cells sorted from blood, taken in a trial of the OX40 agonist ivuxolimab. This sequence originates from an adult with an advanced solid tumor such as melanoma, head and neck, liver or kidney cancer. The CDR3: CASKIAGSSYNEQFF. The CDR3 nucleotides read TGTGCCAGCAAAATAGCGGGGAGCTCCTACAATGAGCAGTTCTTC.